These 10 T cell receptor beta chains share one sample of origin, sequenced in a study of blood T cell repertoires in COVID-19. This table comes from immunoSEQ multiplex PCR, and its TCRdb copy is limited to in-frame clones, with some not included. The sample has about 180,000 clones, more than 70% seen once. Sequenced input: peripheral blood. The receptors come from a woman aged 25 to 39 with acute or convalescent COVID-19.

The gene calls are TRBV7-8 and TRBJ2-3; a weak D match, TRBD1 (6 bases). V lost 7 bases and J lost 4, with 12 bases in between. This CDR3 region has 13 residues. Germline CDR1 and CDR2: SGHVS and FQNEAQ. The CDR3 bases are TGTGCCAGCAATAACAGGGCTCCAGATACGCAGTATTTT. Protein sequence: CASNNRAPDTQYF.

The DNA for the CDR3 is TGTGCCTGGAGTGGTTCGGGGGATAACTATGGCTACACCTTC. It codes for CAWSGSGDNYGYTF. J is TRBJ1-2 and V is TRBV30; TRBD1 is a possible D gene (5 bases). The CDR3 has 14 amino acids. V lost 1 base to trimming and J lost 1 base, with 10 bases between them. The germline V gene encodes CDR1 GTSNPN and CDR2 SVGIG (reference sequence).

V gene TRBV24-1 combines with J gene TRBJ2-1; TRBD2 matches at 10 bases. The V gene's germline CDR1 is KGHDR and CDR2 SFDVKD. This CDR3 spans 14 amino acids. The V gene end was trimmed by 3 bases and the J gene end by 8 bases; junction bases not matched to a gene: 3. CDR3 region: CATSDTLAGYEQFF. CDR3 DNA sequence: TGTGCCACCAGTGATACACTAGCGGGATATGAGCAGTTCTTC.

This sequence joins TRBV7-9 and TRBJ2-7; TRBD1 aligns across 7 bases. Germline CDR1 reads SEHNR; CDR2 reads FQNEAQ (reference sequence). With V trimmed by 1 base and J by 5 bases, 5 bases remained unmatched. The CDR3 has 14 amino acids. CDR3 bases: TGTGCCAGCAGCTTAGGGGACAGTTGGGACGAGCAGTACTTC. This translates into CASSLGDSWDEQYF.

The rearrangement uses TRBV28 and TRBJ1-4, with D hard to call. The V end lost 7 bases, the J end lost 5 bases, and 8 bases lay between the germline ends. Germline-derived CDR1 and CDR2 are MDHEN and SYDVKM. The CDR3 totals 12 residues. CDR3 protein: CASTQMNEKLFF. The DNA of the CDR3 is TGTGCCAGCACCCAGATGAATGAAAAACTGTTTTTT.

The J gene is TRBJ1-5, the V gene TRBV12-5; D is possibly TRBD1 (5 bases). V dropped 6 bases and J dropped 4 bases, with 10 bases sitting between them. The CDR3 is 13 amino acids. Germline CDR1 LGHNT, CDR2 FRNRAP. The CDR3: CASGPRGNQPQHF. The CDR3, as DNA: TGTGCTAGTGGCCCACGGGGGAATCAGCCCCAGCATTTT.

The rearrangement links TRBV5-3 to TRBJ1-2, with D perhaps TRBD1 (5 bases). TRBV5-3 is an ORF; its function is uncertain. This CDR3 is 15 amino acids long. With 1 base removed from V and 3 bases from J, the gap between germline ends came to 13 bases. The CDR3 DNA sequence: TGTGCCAGAAGCTTGCTGTCCAGGGTAGACTATGGCTACACCTTC. As protein: CARSLLSRVDYGYTF.

V usage is TRBV18 and J usage is TRBJ2-4; 7 bases agree with TRBD1. The V and J ends lost 0 bases and 9 bases, in that order; junction bases with no gene match: 5. Per germline, CDR1 KGHSH and CDR2 LQKENI. This CDR3 contains 14 residues. CDR3 residues: CASSPPDRSIIQYF. The CDR3, as DNA: TGTGCCAGCTCACCACCGGACAGGAGCATCATTCAGTACTTC.

The rearrangement uses TRBV28 and TRBJ2-5; TRBD1 matches 9 bases. Unmatched junction bases numbered 6, after V lost 9 bases and J lost 4 bases. Germline V gene sequence: CDR1 MDHEN, CDR2 SYDVKM. CDR3 length: 13 residues. The CDR3 DNA sequence: TGTGCCAGTAGACCGGGACAGGGAGAGACCCAGTACTTC. Its protein is CASRPGQGETQYF.

V is TRBV27 and J is TRBJ2-3, with 10 bases that match TRBD2. Germline V gene lookup returns CDR1 MNHEY and CDR2 SMNVEV (reference sequence). There are 15 residues in the CDR3. Trimming cost V 5 bases and J 5 bases; bases outside gene matches: 7. The CDR3 region has the DNA TGTGCCAGCAGTCCCCGCCTAGCGGGGGAAGATACGCAGTATTTT. It encodes CASSPRLAGEDTQYF.